Shown below are 23 T cell receptor beta chains from a single sample sequenced in a study of human T cells and chemical hapten exposure. Time point here: patch test 1, 2 weeks after DPC sensitization. Treatment reported: therapeutic diphenylcyclopropenone sensitization with weekly scalp DPC. TCRdb fed the RACE reads into MiXCR, producing one record per CDR3 protein. The repertoire holds some 340,000 distinct CDR3 sequences, with around 7% as singletons. Here the sequenced sample was whole blood, taken in connection with sensitization to the hapten diphenylcyclopropenone (DPC). All receptors come from a woman aged 18 to 35 with alopecia areata. Some clones in this sample may be carry-over from other donors' samples.

The V and J genes are TRBV9 and TRBJ1-1; D ambiguous. V shed 1 base and J shed 0 bases, with 4 bases lying between them. CDR1 is SGDLS, CDR2 YYNGEE, per germline. The CDR3 length is 13 residues. CDR3 bases: TGTGCCAGCAGCGTATTAATGAACACTGAAGCTTTCTTT. This sequence encodes CASSVLMNTEAFF.

V is TRBV4-2 and J is TRBJ1-1; a possible D gene is TRBD1 (5 bases). The CDR3 loop spans 17 amino acids. Trimming removed 0 bases from V and 6 bases from J, with 20 bases in between. CDR1 is LGHNA, CDR2 YNFKEQ, per germline. The CDR3 region is CASSQDLGGQGRAEAFF. The CDR3 region has the DNA TGTGCCAGCAGCCAAGATTTAGGCGGGCAGGGTAGGGCTGAAGCTTTCTTT.

The chain combines TRBV6-1 with TRBJ2-2; D is possibly TRBD1 (6 bases). V gave up 4 bases and J gave up 4 bases, with 16 bases separating them. CDR3 length: 16 residues. Germline V lookup: CDR1 MNHNS, CDR2 SASEGT. CDR3 amino acids: CASSGGGDRSTGELFF. CDR3 nucleotides: TGTGCCAGCAGTGGAGGGGGAGATAGGAGCACCGGGGAGCTGTTTTTT.

V usage is TRBV6-5 and J usage is TRBJ2-1, with TRBD2 matching 12 bases. The CDR3 is 14 residues long. J gave up 7 bases and V 5 bases, and 3 bases lay outside the gene matches. The germline CDR1 and CDR2 sequences are MNHEY and SVGAGI. CDR3: CASSTTSGGNEQFF. Written as DNA, the CDR3 is TGTGCCAGCAGTACCACTAGCGGGGGGAATGAGCAGTTCTTC.

This clonotype appeared many times. J is TRBJ2-3 and V is TRBV7-9; D is tentatively TRBD1 or TRBD2 (5 bases each). The CDR3 spans 16 residues. The germline CDR1 and CDR2 sequences are SEHNR and FQNEAQ (reference sequence). The germline V and J ends were trimmed by 4 bases and 2 bases, with 16 bases remaining between them. The CDR3 here is CASSSPGAIVTDTQYF. The CDR3 DNA reads as TGTGCCAGCAGCTCCCCCGGGGCCATCGTCACAGATACGCAGTATTTT.

The table lists this clonotype with a few counts. The V gene is TRBV27, the J gene TRBJ2-2, with 7 bases aligning to TRBD2. Germline-derived CDR1 and CDR2 are MNHEY and SMNVEV (reference sequence). This CDR3 contains 15 residues. Trimming took 6 bases from V and 1 from J; bases not matched to a gene: 5. The CDR3 here is CASRTGTKNTGELFF. For the CDR3, the DNA is TGTGCCAGCAGGACCGGGACTAAGAACACCGGGGAGCTGTTTTTT.

The V and J genes are TRBV29-1 and TRBJ2-5; D gene unclear. Germline CDR1 reads SQVTM; CDR2 reads ANQGSEA. The length of the CDR3 is 14 residues. V lost 6 bases, J lost 0 bases, and 14 bases lay in between. Here the CDR3 reads CSVKGRQHQETQYF. DNA of the CDR3: TGCAGCGTGAAGGGCAGACAACACCAAGAGACCCAGTACTTC.

The chain has TRBV5-4 and TRBJ1-2, with D perhaps matching TRBD1 (6 bases). Germline V gene data show CDR1 as SGHNT and CDR2 as YYREEE (reference sequence). This CDR3 has 14 amino acids. The V and J ends lost 0 bases and 4 bases respectively, with 10 bases between them. CDR3 sequence (DNA): TGTGCCAGCAGCTTGGGACAGGCTGGCTATGGCTACACCTTC. Amino acids: CASSLGQAGYGYTF.

In this sample, this clonotype turned up a few times. V usage is TRBV7-2 and J usage is TRBJ1-1, with D tentatively TRBD1 (6 bases). This CDR3 has 13 residues. The ends were cut back, 6 bases at V and 4 bases at J, with 12 bases in the middle. Germline V gene sequence: CDR1 SGHTA, CDR2 FQGNSA. The CDR3 reads CASSQTGPTEAFF. Here the CDR3 DNA reads TGTGCCAGCAGTCAAACAGGGCCCACTGAAGCTTTCTTT.

This clonotype was counted ten times or more. Its ends do not fully match the called genes, so a read error is possible. This chain uses TRBV6-4 with TRBJ1-2; weak D call: TRBD1 (5 bases). In germline, CDR1 is MRHNA, CDR2 SNTAGT. This CDR3 has 13 residues. In DNA, the CDR3 is TGTGCCAGCACCGACGGGGCGTTAGGGAGACCATTCTTC. Translated, it gives CASTDGALGRPFF.

This clonotype was seen at least ten times. CDR3 DNA: TGTGCCAGCAGCTTAGATAGGGTCACAGATACGCAGTATTTT. Amino acid sequence: CASSLDRVTDTQYF. The gene calls are TRBV7-8 and TRBJ2-3; no definite D call. Trimming left V 1 base short and J 2 bases short, with 7 bases between. There are 14 residues in the CDR3. CDR1 is SGHVS and CDR2 is FQNEAQ in the germline V gene.

The gene calls are TRBV13 and TRBJ2-6, with a possible D match to TRBD1 (6 bases). Deletions cut 5 bases from V and 4 bases from J, with 12 bases between. In germline, CDR1 is PRHDT, CDR2 FYEKMQ (reference sequence). This CDR3 region has 15 residues. DNA of the CDR3: TGTGCCAGCAGCACACAGGGATCAGGGGCCAACGTCCTGACTTTC. Translated, it gives CASSTQGSGANVLTF.

This clonotype was observed a few times. This chain connects TRBV25-1 to TRBJ1-4; D might be TRBD1 (6 bases). Germline values: CDR1 MGHDK, CDR2 SYGVNS. Trimming stripped 2 bases from V and 4 bases from J, with 14 bases between. CDR3 size: 16 residues. The CDR3 here is CASSEGKGQHNEKLFF. As DNA, the CDR3 is TGTGCCAGCAGTGAAGGAAAAGGACAGCATAATGAAAAACTGTTTTTT.

This clonotype was seen many times. V and J are TRBV6-2 or TRBV6-3 and TRBJ2-1; possible D gene TRBD2, 7 bases. The germline CDR1 and CDR2 sequences are MNHEY and SVGEGT. This CDR3 spans 16 amino acids. V lost 2 bases and J 7 bases, leaving 18 bases between the germline ends. The CDR3 coding sequence is TGTGCCAGCAGTTACAGGAGGGGGGGGCTATCAAATGAGCAGTTCTTC. Translating it yields CASSYRRGGLSNEQFF.

V gene TRBV7-8 combines with J gene TRBJ2-7; no reliable D call. The CDR3 covers 16 residues. The V gene lost 5 bases and the J gene lost 0 bases, with 17 bases spanning the gap. CDR1 SGHVS and CDR2 FQNEAQ come from the germline V gene. The DNA for the CDR3 is TGTGCCAGCAGCCCACGAAGAATGACACCCTCCTACGAGCAGTACTTC. Translating it yields CASSPRRMTPSYEQYF.

In this sample, this clonotype turned up a few times. The chain employs TRBV4-3 and TRBJ1-4, with 7 nucleotides matching TRBD1. Looked up from germline, CDR1 is LGHNA and CDR2 is YSLEER. V lost 2 bases, J lost 5 bases, and 11 bases stayed unmatched. This CDR3 spans 17 amino acids. CDR3 sequence (DNA): TGCGCCAGCAGCCAATCGGGGAGGAAGGGGGCGAATGAAAAACTGTTTTTT. Encoded protein: CASSQSGRKGANEKLFF.

Only a few counts were recorded for this clonotype. The gene calls are TRBV2 and TRBJ1-2; D might be TRBD1 (6 bases). This CDR3 is built from 15 residues. Germline CDR1 is SNHLY and CDR2 is FYNNEI. Trimming removed 5 bases from V and 6 bases from J, with 19 bases in between. The CDR3 here is CASSQQGASPDGYTF. CDR3 bases: TGTGCCAGCAGTCAACAGGGCGCGTCTCCGGATGGCTACACCTTC.

Only a few counts were recorded for this clonotype. V and J are TRBV24-1 and TRBJ1-1; 9 positions agree with TRBD1. The trim removed 5 bases at V and 2 bases at J, leaving 5 bases unmatched. The CDR3 has 15 residues. The germline CDR1 and CDR2 sequences are KGHDR and SFDVKD. CDR3 DNA sequence: TGTGCCACCAGTGGGCCGACAGGGGGTAACACTGAAGCTTTCTTT. This codes for CATSGPTGGNTEAFF.

This clonotype showed up just a few times. The V and J genes are TRBV11-2 and TRBJ1-5, with TRBD1 matching over 7 bases. This CDR3 contains 14 residues. Trimming at V came to 5 bases and at J to 7 bases, leaving 8 bases not matched to a gene. Germline CDR1 SGHAT, CDR2 FQNNGV. CDR3 sequence reads: CASSLNRGLQPQHF. DNA for the CDR3: TGTGCCAGCAGCCTGAACAGGGGTCTACAGCCCCAGCATTTT.

The rearrangement joins TRBV5-1 to TRBJ2-5; the D gene could be TRBD1 or TRBD2 (5 bases each). The V end lost 4 bases, the J end lost 4 bases, and 14 bases lay between the germline ends. Germline values: CDR1 SGHRS, CDR2 YFSETQ. This CDR3 is built from 14 residues. CDR3 in amino acids: CASSSSGTRETQYF. The CDR3 nucleotides are TGCGCCAGCAGCAGTTCAGGGACGCGAGAGACCCAGTACTTC.

This clonotype showed up just a few times. One end of the junction fails to match germline, which may point to a read error. The chain joins TRBV7-2 to TRBJ2-5, with 7 bases that match TRBD2. The CDR3 is 16 residues long. Germline CDR1 reads SGHTA; CDR2 reads FQGNSA. The CDR3 DNA reads TGTGCCAGCAGCTTAATTCCCCGGGACTACCAGGAGACCCAGTACTTC. It codes for CASSLIPRDYQETQYF.

This clonotype was seen repeatedly, ten times or more. The V call is TRBV7-8, the J call TRBJ2-6, with TRBD1 matching 9 bases. The CDR3 is 19 amino acids. Germline CDR1 is SGHVS and CDR2 is FQNEAQ. V was clipped by 6 bases and J by 0 bases; unmatched bases: 12. The CDR3 here is CASRIPGQGSGSGANVLTF. DNA of the CDR3: TGTGCCAGCAGAATACCGGGACAGGGCTCAGGCTCTGGGGCCAACGTCCTGACTTTC.

CDR3 in amino acids: CSATGQNNSPLHF. The DNA for the CDR3 is TGCAGTGCTACGGGACAGAATAATTCACCCCTCCACTTT. The rearrangement joins TRBV20-1 to TRBJ1-6; TRBD1 agrees at 7 bases. J lost 5 bases, V lost 4 bases, and 2 bases had no gene match. From germline, CDR1 is DFQATT and CDR2 SNEGSKA (reference sequence). The CDR3 has 13 amino acids.